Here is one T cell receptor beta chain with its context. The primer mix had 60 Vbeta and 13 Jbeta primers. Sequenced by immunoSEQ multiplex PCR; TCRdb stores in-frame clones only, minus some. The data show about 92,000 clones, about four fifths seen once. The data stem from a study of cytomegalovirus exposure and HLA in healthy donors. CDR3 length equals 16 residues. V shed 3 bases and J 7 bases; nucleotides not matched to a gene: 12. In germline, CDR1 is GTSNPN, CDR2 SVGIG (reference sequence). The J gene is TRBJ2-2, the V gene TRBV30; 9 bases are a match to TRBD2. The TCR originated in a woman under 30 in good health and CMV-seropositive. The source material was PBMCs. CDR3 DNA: TGTGCCTGGAGCCGTTTCGGCGGGAGGGCCGTCGGGGAGCTGTTTTTT. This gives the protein CAWSRFGGRAVGELFF. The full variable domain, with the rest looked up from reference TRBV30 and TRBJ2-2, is SQTIHQWPATLVQPVGSPLSLECTVEGTSNPNLYWYRQAAGRGLQLLFYSVGIGQISSEVPQNLSASRPQDRQFILSSKKLLLSDSGFYLCAWSRFGGRAVGELFFGEGSRLTVL.